Detailed here is one TCR beta chain. These data originate in a study of technical replicates of blood from several donors. The germline gives CDR1 MDHEN, CDR2 SYDVKM. V shed 5 bases, J shed 2 bases, and the junction held 20 bases outside the gene matches. The CDR3 is 19 residues long. Sequenced by immunoSEQ multiplex PCR; TCRdb stores in-frame clones only, minus some. The sample carries about 100,000 clones, approximately 96% recorded once. The sequencing input was T cells isolated from PBMCs. This sequence originates from a human donor in good health. The chain combines TRBV28 with TRBJ2-7; TRBD2 aligns across 8 bases. CDR3 protein: CASSPTGGSKREYTYEQYF. CDR3 in DNA: TGTGCCAGCAGTCCAACCGGGGGTTCAAAGCGGGAGTACACCTACGAGCAGTACTTC.